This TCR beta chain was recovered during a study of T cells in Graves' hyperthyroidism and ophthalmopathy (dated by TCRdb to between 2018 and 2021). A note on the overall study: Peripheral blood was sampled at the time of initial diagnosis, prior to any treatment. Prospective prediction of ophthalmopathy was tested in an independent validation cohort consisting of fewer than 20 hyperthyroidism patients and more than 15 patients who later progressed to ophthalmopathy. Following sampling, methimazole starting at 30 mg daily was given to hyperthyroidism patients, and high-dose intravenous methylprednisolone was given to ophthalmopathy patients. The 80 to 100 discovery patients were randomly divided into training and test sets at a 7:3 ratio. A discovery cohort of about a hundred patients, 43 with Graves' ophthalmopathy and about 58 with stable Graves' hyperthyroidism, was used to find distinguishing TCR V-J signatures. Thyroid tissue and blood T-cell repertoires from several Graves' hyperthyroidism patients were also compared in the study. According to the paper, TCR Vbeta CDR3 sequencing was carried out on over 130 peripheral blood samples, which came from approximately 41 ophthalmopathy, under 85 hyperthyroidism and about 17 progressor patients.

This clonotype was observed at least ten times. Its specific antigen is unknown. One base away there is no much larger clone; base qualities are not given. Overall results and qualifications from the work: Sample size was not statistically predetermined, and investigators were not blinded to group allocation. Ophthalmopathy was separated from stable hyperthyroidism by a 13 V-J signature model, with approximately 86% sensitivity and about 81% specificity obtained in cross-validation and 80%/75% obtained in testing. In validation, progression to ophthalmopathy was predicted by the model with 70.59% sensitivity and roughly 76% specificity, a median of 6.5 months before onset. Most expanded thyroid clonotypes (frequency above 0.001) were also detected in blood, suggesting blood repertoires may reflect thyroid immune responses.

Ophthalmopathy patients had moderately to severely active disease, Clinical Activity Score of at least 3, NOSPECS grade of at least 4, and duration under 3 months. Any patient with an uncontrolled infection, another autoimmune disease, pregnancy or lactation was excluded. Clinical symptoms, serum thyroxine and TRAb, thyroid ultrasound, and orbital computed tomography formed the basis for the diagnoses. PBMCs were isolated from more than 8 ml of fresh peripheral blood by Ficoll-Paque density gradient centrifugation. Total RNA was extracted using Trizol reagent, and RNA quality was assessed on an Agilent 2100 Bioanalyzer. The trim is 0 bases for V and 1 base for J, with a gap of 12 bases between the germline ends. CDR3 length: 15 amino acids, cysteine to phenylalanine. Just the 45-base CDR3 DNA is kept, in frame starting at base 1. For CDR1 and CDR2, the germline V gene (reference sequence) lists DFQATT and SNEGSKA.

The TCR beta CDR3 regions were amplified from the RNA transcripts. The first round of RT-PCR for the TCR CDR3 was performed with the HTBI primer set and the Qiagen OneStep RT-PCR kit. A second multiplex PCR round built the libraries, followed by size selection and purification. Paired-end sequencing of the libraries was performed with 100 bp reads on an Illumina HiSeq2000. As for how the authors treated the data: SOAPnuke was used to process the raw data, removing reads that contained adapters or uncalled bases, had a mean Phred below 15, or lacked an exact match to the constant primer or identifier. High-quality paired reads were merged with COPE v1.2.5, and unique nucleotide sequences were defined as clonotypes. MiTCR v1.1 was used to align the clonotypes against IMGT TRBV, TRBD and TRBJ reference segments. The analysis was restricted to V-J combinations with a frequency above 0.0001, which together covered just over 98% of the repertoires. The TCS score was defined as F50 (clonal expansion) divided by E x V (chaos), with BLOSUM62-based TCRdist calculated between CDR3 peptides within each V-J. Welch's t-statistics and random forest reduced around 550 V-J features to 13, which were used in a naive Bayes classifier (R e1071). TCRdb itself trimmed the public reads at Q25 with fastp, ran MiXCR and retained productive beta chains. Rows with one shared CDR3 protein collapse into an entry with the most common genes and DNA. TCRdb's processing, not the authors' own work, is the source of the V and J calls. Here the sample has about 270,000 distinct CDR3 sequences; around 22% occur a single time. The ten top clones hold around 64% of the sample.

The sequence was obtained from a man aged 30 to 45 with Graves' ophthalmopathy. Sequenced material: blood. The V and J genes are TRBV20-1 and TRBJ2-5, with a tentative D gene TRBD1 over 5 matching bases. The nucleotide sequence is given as TGCAGTGCTAGAGATCCGACCGACAGCCAAGAGACCCAGTACTTC. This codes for CSARDPTDSQETQYF.